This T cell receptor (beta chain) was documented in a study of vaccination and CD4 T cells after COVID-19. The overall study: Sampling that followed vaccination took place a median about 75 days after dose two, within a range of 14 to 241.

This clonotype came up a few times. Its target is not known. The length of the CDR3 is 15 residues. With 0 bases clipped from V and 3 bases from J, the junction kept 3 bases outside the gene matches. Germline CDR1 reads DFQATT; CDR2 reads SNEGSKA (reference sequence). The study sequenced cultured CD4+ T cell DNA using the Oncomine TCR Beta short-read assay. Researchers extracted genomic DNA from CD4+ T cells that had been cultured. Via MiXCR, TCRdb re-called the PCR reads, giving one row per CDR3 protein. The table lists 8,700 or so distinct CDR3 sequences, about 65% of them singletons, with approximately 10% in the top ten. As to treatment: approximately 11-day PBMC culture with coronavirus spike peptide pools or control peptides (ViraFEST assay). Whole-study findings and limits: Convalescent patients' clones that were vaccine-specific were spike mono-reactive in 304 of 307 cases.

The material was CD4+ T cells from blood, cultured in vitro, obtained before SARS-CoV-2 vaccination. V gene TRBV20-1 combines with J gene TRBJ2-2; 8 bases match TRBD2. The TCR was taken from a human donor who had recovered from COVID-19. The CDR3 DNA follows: TGCAGTGCTAGAGAGCCTAGCGGGTACACCGGGGAGCTGTTTTTT. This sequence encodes CSAREPSGYTGELFF.